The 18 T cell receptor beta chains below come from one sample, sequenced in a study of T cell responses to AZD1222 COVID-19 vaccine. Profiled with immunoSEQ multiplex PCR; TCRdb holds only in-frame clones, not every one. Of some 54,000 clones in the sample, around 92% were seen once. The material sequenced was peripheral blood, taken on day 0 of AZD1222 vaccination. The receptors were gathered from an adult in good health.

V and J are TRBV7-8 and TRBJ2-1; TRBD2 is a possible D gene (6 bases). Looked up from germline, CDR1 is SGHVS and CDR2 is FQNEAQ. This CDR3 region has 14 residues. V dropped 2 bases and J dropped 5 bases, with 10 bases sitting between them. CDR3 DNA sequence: TGTGCCAGCAGCTTATCCGGGGGACACAATGAGCAGTTCTTC. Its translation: CASSLSGGHNEQFF. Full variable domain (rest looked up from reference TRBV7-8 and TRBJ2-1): GAGVSQSPRYKVAKRGQDVALRCDPISGHVSLFWYQQALGQGPEFLTYFQNEAQLDKSGLPSDRFFAERPEGSVSTLKIQRTQQEDSAVYLCASSLSGGHNEQFFGPGTRLTVL.

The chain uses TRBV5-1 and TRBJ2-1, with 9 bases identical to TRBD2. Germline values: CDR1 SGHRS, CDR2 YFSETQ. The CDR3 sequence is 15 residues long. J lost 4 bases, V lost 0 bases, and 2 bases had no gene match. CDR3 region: CASSLVSGSYNEQFF. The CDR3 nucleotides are TGCGCCAGCAGCTTGGTTAGCGGGAGTTACAATGAGCAGTTCTTC.

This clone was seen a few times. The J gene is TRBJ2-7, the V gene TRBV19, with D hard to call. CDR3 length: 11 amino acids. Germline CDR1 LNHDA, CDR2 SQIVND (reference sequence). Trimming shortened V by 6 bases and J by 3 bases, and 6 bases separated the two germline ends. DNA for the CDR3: TGTGCCAGTAGCCATGGCTACGAGCAGTACTTC. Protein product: CASSHGYEQYF.

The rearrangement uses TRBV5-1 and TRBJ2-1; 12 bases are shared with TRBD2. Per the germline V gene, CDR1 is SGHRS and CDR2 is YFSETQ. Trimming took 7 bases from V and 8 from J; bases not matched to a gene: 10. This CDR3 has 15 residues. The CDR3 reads CASAWLAGGGDEQFF. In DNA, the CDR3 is TGCGCCAGCGCATGGCTAGCGGGAGGGGGCGATGAGCAGTTCTTC.

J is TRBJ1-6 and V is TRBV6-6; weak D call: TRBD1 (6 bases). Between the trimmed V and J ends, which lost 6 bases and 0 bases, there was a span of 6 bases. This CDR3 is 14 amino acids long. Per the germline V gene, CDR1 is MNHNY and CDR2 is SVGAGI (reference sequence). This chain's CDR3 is CASRGGSYNSPLHF. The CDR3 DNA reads TGTGCCAGCAGAGGGGGCTCCTATAATTCACCCCTCCACTTT.

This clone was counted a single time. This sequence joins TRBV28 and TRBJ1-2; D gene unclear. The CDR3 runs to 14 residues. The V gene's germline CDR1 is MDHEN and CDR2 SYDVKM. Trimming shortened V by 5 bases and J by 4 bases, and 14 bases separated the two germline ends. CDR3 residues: CASSPPGSRYGYTF. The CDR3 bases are TGTGCCAGCAGTCCTCCGGGGTCGCGCTATGGCTACACCTTC.

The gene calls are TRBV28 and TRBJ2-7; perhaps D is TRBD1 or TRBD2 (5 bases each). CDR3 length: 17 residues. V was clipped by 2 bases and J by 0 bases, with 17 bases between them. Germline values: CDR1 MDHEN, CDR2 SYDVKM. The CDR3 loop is CASSLRGGGPNSYEQYF. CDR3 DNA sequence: TGTGCCAGCAGTTTAAGGGGCGGCGGGCCCAACTCCTACGAGCAGTACTTC.

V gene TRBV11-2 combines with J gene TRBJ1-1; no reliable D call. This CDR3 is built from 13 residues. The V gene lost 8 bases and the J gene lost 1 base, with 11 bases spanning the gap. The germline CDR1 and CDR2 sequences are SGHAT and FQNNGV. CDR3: CASSRQPNTEAFF. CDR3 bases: TGTGCCAGCTCTAGGCAACCGAACACTGAAGCTTTCTTT.

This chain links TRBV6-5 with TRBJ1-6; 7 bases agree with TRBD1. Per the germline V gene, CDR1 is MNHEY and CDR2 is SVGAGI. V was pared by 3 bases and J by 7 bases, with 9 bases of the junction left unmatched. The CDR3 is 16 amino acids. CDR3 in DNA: TGTGCCAGCAGTTATGGGTCCGCAGGGGGGAATTCACCCCTCCACTTT. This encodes CASSYGSAGGNSPLHF.

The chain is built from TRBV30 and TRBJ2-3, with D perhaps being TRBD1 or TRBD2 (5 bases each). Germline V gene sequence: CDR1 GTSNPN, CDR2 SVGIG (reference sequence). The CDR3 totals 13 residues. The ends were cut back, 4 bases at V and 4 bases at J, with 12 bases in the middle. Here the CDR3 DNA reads TGTGCCTGGACCATGGGGGTGGCAGATACGCAGTATTTT. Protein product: CAWTMGVADTQYF.

CDR3: CASSGGSSGANVLTF. DNA of the CDR3: TGTGCCAGCTCAGGGGGGTCTTCTGGGGCCAACGTCCTGACTTTC. The rearrangement joins TRBV18 to TRBJ2-6; tentatively, D is TRBD2 (6 bases). The CDR3 length is 15 residues. Germline CDR1 is KGHSH and CDR2 is LQKENI. Trimming removed 5 bases from V and 1 base from J, with 9 bases in between.

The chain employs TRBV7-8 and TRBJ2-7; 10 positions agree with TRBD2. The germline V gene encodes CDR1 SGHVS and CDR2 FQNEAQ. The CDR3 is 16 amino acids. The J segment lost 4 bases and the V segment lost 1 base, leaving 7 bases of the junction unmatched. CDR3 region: CASSLGPSGSSYEQYF. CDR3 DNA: TGTGCCAGCAGCTTAGGGCCTAGCGGGAGTTCTTACGAGCAGTACTTC.

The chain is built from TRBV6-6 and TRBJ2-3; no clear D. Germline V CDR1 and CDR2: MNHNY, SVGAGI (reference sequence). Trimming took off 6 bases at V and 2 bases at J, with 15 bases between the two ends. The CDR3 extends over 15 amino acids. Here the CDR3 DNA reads TGTGCCAGCAGCCACGGGCCTTCCTTCACAGATACGCAGTATTTT. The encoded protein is CASSHGPSFTDTQYF.

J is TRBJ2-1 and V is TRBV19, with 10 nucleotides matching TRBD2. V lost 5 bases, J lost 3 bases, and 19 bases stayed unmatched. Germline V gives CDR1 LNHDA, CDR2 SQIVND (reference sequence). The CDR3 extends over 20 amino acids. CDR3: CASSAPAGLAGVTSYNEQFF. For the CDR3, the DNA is TGTGCCAGTAGTGCCCCCGCTGGGCTAGCGGGAGTGACAAGCTACAATGAGCAGTTCTTC.

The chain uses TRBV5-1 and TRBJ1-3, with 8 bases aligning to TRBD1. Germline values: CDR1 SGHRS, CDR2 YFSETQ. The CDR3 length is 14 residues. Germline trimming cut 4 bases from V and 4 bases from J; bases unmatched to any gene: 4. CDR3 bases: TGCGCCAGCAGCCCGACAGGGGTCGGAAACACCATATATTTT. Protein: CASSPTGVGNTIYF.

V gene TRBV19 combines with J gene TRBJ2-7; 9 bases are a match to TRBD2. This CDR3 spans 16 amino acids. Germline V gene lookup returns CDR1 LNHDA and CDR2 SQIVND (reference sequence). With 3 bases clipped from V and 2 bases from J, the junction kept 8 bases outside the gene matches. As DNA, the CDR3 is TGTGCCAGTAGTATGCGGCACCTAGCGGGACCCTACGAGCAGTACTTC. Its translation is CASSMRHLAGPYEQYF.

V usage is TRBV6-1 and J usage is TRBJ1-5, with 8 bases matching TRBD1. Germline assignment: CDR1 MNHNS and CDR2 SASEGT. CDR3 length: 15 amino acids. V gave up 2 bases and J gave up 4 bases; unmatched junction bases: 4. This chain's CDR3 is CASSERTGKNQPQHF. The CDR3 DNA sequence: TGTGCCAGCAGTGAACGGACAGGGAAGAATCAGCCCCAGCATTTT.

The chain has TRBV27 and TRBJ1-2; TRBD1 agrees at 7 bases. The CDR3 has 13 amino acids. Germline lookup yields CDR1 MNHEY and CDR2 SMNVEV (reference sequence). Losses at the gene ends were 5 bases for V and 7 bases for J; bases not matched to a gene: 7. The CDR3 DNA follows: TGTGCCAGCAGTGGACAACAGGGGAGTGGCTACACCTTC. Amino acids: CASSGQQGSGYTF.